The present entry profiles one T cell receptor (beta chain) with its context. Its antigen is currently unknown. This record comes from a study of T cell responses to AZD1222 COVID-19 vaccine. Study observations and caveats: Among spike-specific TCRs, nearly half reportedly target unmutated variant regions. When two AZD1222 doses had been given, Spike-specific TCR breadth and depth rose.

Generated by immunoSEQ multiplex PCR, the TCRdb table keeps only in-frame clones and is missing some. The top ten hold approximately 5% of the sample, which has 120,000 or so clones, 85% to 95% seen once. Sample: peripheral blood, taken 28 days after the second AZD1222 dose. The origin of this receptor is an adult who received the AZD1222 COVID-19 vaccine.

The chain's CDR3 is CASSDERGSSDTQYF. The CDR3 DNA reads as TGTGCCAGCAGCGATGAGCGGGGGTCTTCAGATACGCAGTATTTT. The J gene is TRBJ2-3, the V gene TRBV6-5; TRBD2 matches 8 bases. Per germline, CDR1 MNHEY and CDR2 SVGAGI. V shed 6 bases and J 4 bases; nucleotides not matched to a gene: 9. CDR3 length equals 15 residues.